This TCR beta chain was retrieved from a study of blood T cell repertoires in COVID-19. The CDR3 loop spans 13 amino acids. Trimming removed 5 bases at V and 7 bases at J, with 15 bases between. CDR1 SGHRS and CDR2 YFSETQ come from the germline V gene. TCRdb keeps only in-frame clones here, not all; method: immunoSEQ multiplex PCR. Seen here are roughly 320,000 clones, 75% to 85% observed once, and the top ten hold approximately 7.9%. This rearrangement joins TRBV5-1 to TRBJ1-1; D call uncertain. The clonotype comes from a human donor in a cohort sampled during active COVID-19. Sequenced sample: peripheral blood. The CDR3 region is CASRLLLDGEAFF. The CDR3 DNA reads as TGCGCCAGCAGACTATTATTGGATGGTGAAGCTTTCTTT.